The 31 T cell receptor beta chains below all came from one sample that was sequenced in a study of blood T cell repertoires in COVID-19 (dated by TCRdb to the early 2020s). The library relied on the immunoSEQ multiplex PCR assay. Here the immuneACCESS table is served through TCRdb, limited to in-frame sequences with V and J called. Missing clones are a known gap in these copies; in checked studies unresolved V genes cover under half, and the rest lacks a known reason. Present in this sample are about 130,000 clones, 85% of which were seen just once. Over 20% of the sample belongs to the ten largest clones. Specimen: peripheral blood. Receptor source: an elderly woman with acute or convalescent COVID-19.

The chain uses TRBV6-1 and TRBJ2-1; 9 nucleotides match TRBD2. With 4 bases clipped from V and 5 bases from J, the junction kept 3 bases outside the gene matches. The CDR3 totals 14 residues. In germline, CDR1 is MNHNS, CDR2 SASEGT. CDR3 region: CASSVAGANNEQFF. As DNA, the CDR3 is TGTGCCAGCAGTGTAGCGGGGGCGAACAATGAGCAGTTCTTC.

The V gene is TRBV18, the J gene TRBJ1-1; weak D call: TRBD1 (5 bases). V was pared by 6 bases and J by 1 base, with 18 bases between. The germline V gene has CDR1 KGHSH and CDR2 LQKENI. The CDR3 has 16 residues. CDR3 sequence: CASSQAPVTANTEAFF. The CDR3 DNA follows: TGTGCCAGCTCCCAAGCACCCGTGACAGCGAACACTGAAGCTTTCTTT.

The chain is built from TRBV5-1 and TRBJ1-1; tentative D call: TRBD1 (6 bases). This CDR3 has 15 residues. Per the germline V gene, CDR1 is SGHRS and CDR2 is YFSETQ. Trimming shortened V by 3 bases and J by 1 base, and 13 bases separated the two germline ends. This CDR3 is CASSSVQGKNTEAFF. The CDR3 bases are TGCGCCAGCAGCTCCGTACAGGGTAAGAACACTGAAGCTTTCTTT. Variable domain in full (rest from reference TRBV5-1 and TRBJ1-1): KAGVTQTPRYLIKTRGQQVTLSCSPISGHRSVSWYQQTPGQGLQFLFEYFSETQRNKGNFPGRFSGRQFSNSRSEMNVSTLELGDSALYLCASSSVQGKNTEAFFGQGTRLTVV.

The rearrangement links TRBV24-1 to TRBJ2-1; possibly TRBD2 for D (6 bases). Germline CDR1 and CDR2: KGHDR and SFDVKD. The CDR3 contains 15 residues. V was cut by 9 bases and J by 4 bases, with 18 bases left in between. This CDR3 reads CATAEGGAGYNEQFF. The CDR3 DNA is TGTGCCACCGCTGAGGGAGGCGCGGGGTACAATGAGCAGTTCTTC.

The chain combines TRBV6-6 with TRBJ2-4; D may be TRBD2 (5 bases). The V end lost 6 bases, the J end lost 9 bases, and 21 bases lay between the germline ends. Germline-derived CDR1 and CDR2 are MNHNY and SVGAGI (reference sequence). The CDR3 is 15 amino acids. This CDR3 is CASSRGQAGRSIQYF. CDR3 coding DNA: TGTGCCAGCAGCCGAGGGCAGGCGGGCAGAAGCATTCAGTACTTC.

The chain uses TRBV19 and TRBJ2-1; 12 bases line up with TRBD2. This CDR3 region has 21 residues. CDR1 is LNHDA and CDR2 is SQIVND in the germline V gene (reference sequence). J gave up 14 bases and V 3 bases, and 29 bases lay outside the gene matches. This CDR3 reads CASSIAPTASRLAGATFREFF. The CDR3 DNA is TGTGCCAGTAGTATTGCCCCAACGGCATCTCGACTAGCGGGGGCCACCTTCAGGGAGTTCTTC.

The rearrangement uses TRBV7-2 and TRBJ1-1; D is perhaps TRBD1 (6 bases). The CDR3 has 15 residues. CDR1 and CDR2 (germline): SGHTA, FQGNSA. Trimming shortened V by 5 bases and J by 1 base, and 14 bases separated the two germline ends. CDR3 sequence reads: CASSPQQGRNTEAFF. The CDR3 DNA is TGTGCCAGCAGCCCCCAACAGGGTAGGAACACTGAAGCTTTCTTT.

In this sample, this clone turned up a few times. V gene TRBV3-1 (or the pseudogene TRBV3-2) combines with J gene TRBJ1-6; 8 bases are shared with TRBD1. Per germline, CDR1 LGHDT and CDR2 YNNKEL (reference sequence). The ends lost 4 bases at V and 10 bases at J; junction bases unmatched: 9. This CDR3 contains 15 residues. The CDR3 sequence: CASSPFGQGRSPLHF. The CDR3 DNA is TGTGCCAGCAGCCCCTTCGGACAGGGCAGATCACCCCTCCACTTT.

The table lists this clone with a few counts. The chain uses TRBV7-2 and TRBJ1-5; 10 nucleotides match TRBD1. CDR1 is SGHTA, CDR2 FQGNSA, per germline. The CDR3 extends over 14 amino acids. V was pared by 3 bases and J by 6 bases, with 2 bases of the junction left unmatched. This CDR3 reads CASSFGQGGQPQHF. DNA for the CDR3: TGTGCCAGCAGCTTCGGACAGGGGGGTCAGCCCCAGCATTTT. Variable domain in full (rest from reference TRBV7-2 and TRBJ1-5): GAGVSQSPSNKVTEKGKDVELRCDPISGHTALYWYRQSLGQGLEFLIYFQGNSAPDKSGLPSDRFSAERTGGSVSTLTIQRTQQEDSAVYLCASSFGQGGQPQHFGDGTRLSIL.

The gene calls are TRBV5-1 and TRBJ2-5; 11 positions match TRBD2. In germline, CDR1 is SGHRS, CDR2 YFSETQ. The CDR3 runs 19 residues. With V trimmed by 2 bases and J by 0 bases, 12 bases remained unmatched. This chain's CDR3 is CASSFGSGGAGTYQETQYF. CDR3 coding DNA: TGCGCCAGCAGCTTTGGTAGCGGGGGGGCCGGGACTTACCAAGAGACCCAGTACTTC.

This rearrangement joins TRBV6-5 to TRBJ1-5; D unclear. Between the trimmed V and J ends, which lost 6 bases and 9 bases, there was a span of 18 bases. Per the germline V gene, CDR1 is MNHEY and CDR2 is SVGAGI. The CDR3 is 14 residues long. The CDR3 protein is CASRPFRSSGPQHF. The CDR3 DNA reads as TGTGCCAGCAGACCATTCCGGTCTAGTGGGCCCCAGCATTTT.

V is TRBV9 and J is TRBJ1-5; D is unresolved. The CDR3 length is 18 residues. V lost 4 bases to trimming and J lost 3 bases, with 23 bases between them. The V gene's germline CDR1 is SGDLS and CDR2 YYNGEE. The CDR3 sequence is CASSFQTQEYENNQPQHF. For the CDR3, the DNA is TGTGCCAGCAGCTTTCAAACTCAAGAATACGAAAACAATCAGCCCCAGCATTTT.

This clone was found once. This sequence joins TRBV14 and TRBJ2-1, with 12 nucleotides matching TRBD2. This CDR3 comprises 14 residues. J was trimmed by 8 bases and V by 4 bases; bases with no gene match: 3. In germline, CDR1 is SGHDN, CDR2 FVKESK. CDR3 loop: CASSLLAGGDEQFF. The CDR3 DNA follows: TGTGCCAGCAGCCTACTAGCGGGGGGCGATGAGCAGTTCTTC.

CDR3 bases: TGCAGTGCTAGTGGGTCGGGACAGGGCCGGGGCTACACCTTC. The encoded protein is CSASGSGQGRGYTF. This chain uses TRBV20-1 with TRBJ1-2; 9 nucleotides align to TRBD1. The CDR3 contains 14 residues. V lost 3 bases to trimming and J lost 8 bases; unmatched junction nucleotides: 10. Germline loops: CDR1 DFQATT, CDR2 SNEGSKA (reference sequence).

The rearrangement links TRBV28 to TRBJ1-3; no firm D call. The V end lost 6 bases, the J end lost 9 bases, and 12 bases lay between the germline ends. Germline V gene sequence: CDR1 MDHEN, CDR2 SYDVKM. The CDR3 contains 12 residues. Written as DNA, the CDR3 is TGTGCCAGCAGGCCCGAACCGGGCACCATATATTTT. Translation: CASRPEPGTIYF.

V usage is TRBV7-2 and J usage is TRBJ2-7, with D maybe TRBD1 (5 bases). Trimming took 5 bases from V and 4 from J, leaving 12 bases between them. Germline V gene sequence: CDR1 SGHTA, CDR2 FQGNSA. CDR3 length: 13 amino acids. The CDR3 loop reads CASSQTRGYEQYF. Written as DNA, the CDR3 is TGTGCCAGCAGCCAGACAAGGGGTTACGAGCAGTACTTC. Supplemented by reference TRBV7-2 and TRBJ2-7, the full variable domain reads GAGVSQSPSNKVTEKGKDVELRCDPISGHTALYWYRQSLGQGLEFLIYFQGNSAPDKSGLPSDRFSAERTGGSVSTLTIQRTQQEDSAVYLCASSQTRGYEQYFGPGTRLTVT.

The V gene is TRBV5-4, the J gene TRBJ2-5, with 10 nucleotides matching TRBD2. This CDR3 has 15 amino acids. V was pared by 1 base and J by 6 bases, with 6 bases of the junction left unmatched. Germline V lookup: CDR1 SGHNT, CDR2 YYREEE (reference sequence). CDR3 bases: TGTGCCAGCAGCTTGATGACTAGCGGGTCTCAGACCCAGTACTTC. Residues: CASSLMTSGSQTQYF.

This rearrangement joins TRBV4-2 to TRBJ2-1; D is possibly TRBD2 (6 bases). The CDR3 consists of 16 residues. Germline assignment: CDR1 LGHNA and CDR2 YNFKEQ. Trimming stripped 0 bases from V and 2 bases from J, with 11 bases between. The CDR3 spells CASSQDGTGTYNEQFF. For the CDR3, the DNA is TGTGCCAGCAGCCAAGATGGGACTGGGACCTACAATGAGCAGTTCTTC.

The gene calls are TRBV10-2 and TRBJ2-2; TRBD1 aligns across 8 bases. This CDR3 comprises 15 residues. V was pared by 5 bases and J by 3 bases, with 5 bases of the junction left unmatched. The germline CDR1 and CDR2 sequences are WSHSY and SAAADI. CDR3 sequence (DNA): TGCGCCAGCAGTAAGGGACAGGCAGACACCGGGGAGCTGTTTTTT. Amino acid sequence: CASSKGQADTGELFF.

The chain recombines TRBV10-3 with TRBJ1-2, with D perhaps TRBD1 (6 bases). Between the trimmed V and J ends, which lost 4 bases and 0 bases, there was a span of 12 bases. The CDR3 totals 15 residues. Per germline, CDR1 ENHRY and CDR2 SYGVKD. The CDR3 loop reads CAISGTEQPNYGYTF. The CDR3 nucleotides are TGTGCCATCAGTGGGACAGAACAACCTAACTATGGCTACACCTTC.

The chain carries TRBV5-6 and TRBJ2-2; D possibly corresponds to TRBD2 (5 bases). The V and J ends lost 4 bases and 2 bases respectively, with 15 bases between them. This CDR3 is built from 16 residues. CDR1 and CDR2 from the germline V gene are SGHDT and YYEEEE. CDR3 protein: CASSHISAGNTGELFF. CDR3 DNA sequence: TGTGCCAGCAGCCACATTTCGGCGGGTAACACCGGGGAGCTGTTTTTT.

The rearrangement joins TRBV7-2 to TRBJ2-5; D perhaps matches TRBD1 (6 bases). The CDR3 sequence is 17 residues long. Germline CDR1 reads SGHTA; CDR2 reads FQGNSA. Between the trimmed V and J ends, which lost 2 bases and 2 bases, there was a span of 18 bases. The CDR3 coding sequence is TGTGCCAGCAGCTTAAGCCCTAGCAGGGGACCGCAAGAGACCCAGTACTTC. Translating gives CASSLSPSRGPQETQYF.

This rearrangement joins TRBV18 to TRBJ2-6, with TRBD2 as a possible D gene (5 bases). The ends were cut back, 2 bases at V and 0 bases at J, with 17 bases in the middle. This CDR3 has 19 amino acids. Germline values: CDR1 KGHSH, CDR2 LQKENI. CDR3 nucleotide sequence: TGTGCCAGCTCACCAGTCACCCTAGCCTCTTACTCTGGGGCCAACGTCCTGACTTTC. Amino acid sequence: CASSPVTLASYSGANVLTF.

The chain has TRBV6-6 and TRBJ1-1; a possible D gene is TRBD1 (6 bases). V lost 6 bases, J lost 1 base, and 9 bases lay in between. This CDR3 is 13 amino acids long. The germline CDR1 and CDR2 sequences are MNHNY and SVGAGI (reference sequence). In DNA form, the CDR3 reads TGTGCCAGCAGCCTACAGGGGAACACTGAAGCTTTCTTT. This codes for CASSLQGNTEAFF.

V is TRBV5-1 and J is TRBJ1-2; 8 bases are a match to TRBD1. J lost 8 bases, V lost 4 bases, and 7 bases had no gene match. Germline V gene data show CDR1 as SGHRS and CDR2 as YFSETQ. The CDR3 covers 13 residues. CDR3 bases: TGCGCCAGCAGCGGGATGACAGGGGACGGCTACACCTTC. This gives the protein CASSGMTGDGYTF.

This clone was seen only a few times. The chain is built from TRBV5-1 and TRBJ1-1; TRBD1 is a possible D gene (6 bases). The CDR3 has 15 amino acids. CDR1 is SGHRS, CDR2 YFSETQ, per germline. The V end was cut by 0 bases, the J end by 4 bases, with 13 bases between. The DNA for the CDR3 is TGCGCCAGCAGCTTGGGACAGGCCCGTAGCACTGAAGCTTTCTTT. The encoded protein is CASSLGQARSTEAFF.

The chain carries TRBV25-1 and TRBJ1-2, with D unresolved. There are 11 residues in the CDR3. V was pared by 11 bases and J by 4 bases, with 11 bases between. Germline CDR1 MGHDK, CDR2 SYGVNS. The CDR3 sequence is CASREGYGYTF. CDR3 bases: TGTGCCTCACGGGAGGGCTATGGCTACACCTTC.

The V call is TRBV9, the J call TRBJ1-5; 8 bases are a match to TRBD1. Germline CDR1 SGDLS, CDR2 YYNGEE. CDR3 size: 18 residues. The junction had 17 bases not matched to a gene; V was cut back by 7 bases and J by 2 bases. CDR3 nucleotides: TGTGCCAGCCGAGAATCGGGGCTACAGGGGGACGGCAATCAGCCCCAGCATTTT. It translates to CASRESGLQGDGNQPQHF.

This sequence joins TRBV23-1 and TRBJ1-6; a possible D gene is TRBD1 (6 bases). TRBV23-1 is recorded as an ORF, its role being uncertain. The length of the CDR3 is 15 residues. Trimming took off 4 bases at V and 9 bases at J, with 16 bases between the two ends. CDR3 sequence (DNA): TGCGCCAGCAGTCCTCCCGGGACACATCTTTCACCCCTCCACTTT. Residues: CASSPPGTHLSPLHF.

The chain recombines TRBV29-1 with TRBJ1-2; D not certain. Germline V gene lookup returns CDR1 SQVTM and CDR2 ANQGSEA. V was clipped by 1 base and J by 4 bases, with 13 bases between them. This CDR3 is 14 amino acids long. CDR3 sequence: CSVEVWEATYGYTF. The CDR3 nucleotides are TGCAGCGTTGAAGTCTGGGAGGCTACCTATGGCTACACCTTC.

This chain links TRBV27 with TRBJ1-2; D is undetermined. Looked up from germline, CDR1 is MNHEY and CDR2 is SMNVEV (reference sequence). The CDR3 is 14 amino acids. The V end lost 6 bases, the J end lost 4 bases, and 15 bases lay between the germline ends. CDR3 DNA sequence: TGTGCCAGCAGCCCCAGATTTATGGCCTATGGCTACACCTTC. It specifies CASSPRFMAYGYTF.